This T cell receptor (beta chain) is drawn from a study of cytomegalovirus exposure and HLA in healthy donors listed by TCRdb under 2017. With respect to the entire study: In an earlier analysis of around 540 of the donors, 276 Gb of sequence data and 120 million or so unique TCR beta sequences from 180 million or so T cells were reported. Roughly 300 gigabases of sequencing data and 91 million or so unique TCR sequences made up an early release that covered roughly 670 HLA-typed donors. Of the approximately 370 genotyped donors, more than 75% were placed in the genetic ancestry cluster associated with self-reported Caucasian donors. The study aimed to test whether signatures of past pathogen exposure could be identified by cataloging public T cell receptors. Using immunosequencing, the study profiled T cell repertoires from 550 to 750 subjects and related those repertoires to cytomegalovirus serostatus. A separate validation cohort of about 110 different subjects was used in addition to the 666-subject first cohort. High-throughput TCR immunosequencing, statistical association of individual TCRs with disease status, and machine learning were combined to predict cytomegalovirus infection status. In a later analysis, previously published TCR beta repertoires from 600 to 850 donors were re-analyzed and high-resolution HLA genotyping was added so that TCR occurrence patterns could be studied. Rather than drawing on any new phenotypic data, the later analysis identified candidate immune exposures from TCR beta sequences and the way those sequences occurred across donors. An earlier analysis of approximately 640 of the donors applied high-throughput TCR beta sequencing to assess whether each TCR beta V gene segment acted as functional or pseudogenic. Donor age, sex, ethnicity and CMV serostatus were compiled together with the repertoire data. In a later genetic analysis, genome-wide SNP genotypes for 398 of the 666 donors were used, and that subset was treated as a discovery cohort. Every discovery cohort repertoire had been produced on one sequencing platform. Both class I and class II loci were covered by HLA typing, at four-digit resolution. The number of typed donors differed by locus: about 629-630 for A, B, C, DRB1 and DQB1; approximately 530 for DQA1; roughly 600 for DPA1; and 400 to 480 for DPB1. Because of strong linkage in the cohort, roughly five DR-DQ haplotypes were treated as single units for association and clustering. On average, roughly 200,000 unique TCR beta nucleotide sequences were sequenced per donor among 398 genotyped donors of the cohort, with 15% to 20% of those sequences being non-productive.

Results the study describes overall, beyond this receptor: Compared with the 666-donor mean, donors in an Asian-associated ancestry cluster had fewer N-insertions in productive TCRs, according to a later genetic analysis. Strong co-occurrence of HLA alleles, especially DR and DQ, made assigning TCR associations to individual alleles difficult. Across donors, most TCR sequences were observed very rarely, whereas some public TCRs were present in many individuals. Linkage disequilibrium might explain the correlated functional status among segregating V segments, but an unknown experimental factor could not be excluded. The authors suggested that the approach could potentially be generalized to other disease states and immunological phenotypes. Immune exposure information for the cohort was limited to CMV serostatus. A later analysis reported that several top co-occurrence clusters appeared linked to parvovirus B19, influenza, CMV and Epstein-Barr virus. A few of the identified cytomegalovirus-associated TCR beta chains were confirmed in vitro to be specific for cytomegalovirus antigens. Compared with equally common non-associated chains, HLA-associated TCR beta chains in a later analysis were more clonally expanded and had lower generation probabilities. Because HLA typing was unavailable for some donors at each locus, only the typed subset was used in association tests. In a later analysis, around 15,000 TCR beta sequences were associated with specific HLA alleles at a false discovery rate of 0.05. The study gave a list of around 170 TCR beta chains associated with cytomegalovirus. The presence/absence analyses assumed that sequencing depth was roughly uniform across donors, and that assumption may not be true. A cluster of highly shared sequence variants was judged likely to be a technical artifact of the sequencing pipeline. Cytomegalovirus status was reported to be diagnosed by the classifier with high specificity and sensitivity in both the original and validation cohorts. According to a later analysis, TCR association rates differed among HLA loci, with DRB1 alleles showing the most associated TCRs and HLA-C alleles showing the fewest. In an earlier analysis of some 640 of the donors, most TCR beta V segments were observed in productive rearrangements about 90% or about 30% of the time, broadly matching IMGT annotations. The 87-base-pair reads could not distinguish some IMGT-functional V segments, including TRBV6-2 and TRBV6-3, so those segments were excluded. A further reported finding was that TCR beta sequences accurately predicted the HLA-A and HLA-B alleles for most subjects in the first cohort. V-gene and J-gene trimming of TCR beta chains was associated with a missense DCLRE1C variant in a later genetic analysis, and the association was replicated in an independent cohort. This cohort had only TCR beta chains sequenced, and the lack of alpha or paired-chain data limited which features could be detected. A later analysis found that most CMV-associated TCR beta chains appeared HLA-restricted, with HLA associations seemingly driven largely by CMV exposure. Because counts were too low, roughly 18 rarely observed V segments, including chromosome 9 orphons, were left out of the earlier analysis of a few hundred of the donors.

Note on this clone: No cognate antigen has been identified for it. There are no base qualities to consult, and no much larger clone falls within one base.

In total, over 600 healthy bone marrow donors made up the cohort. At the time of sampling, all cohort members were nominally healthy, though unrecorded immune exposures were likely present. The donor tested CMV seropositive, placing the donor among the 250 to 350 seropositive members of the cohort. Every donor gave a peripheral blood sample, and the peripheral blood mononuclear cells from that sample were used for TCR beta sequencing. The Qiagen DNeasy Blood Extraction Kit was used to extract genomic DNA from the blood cell samples. Relative to germline, V is 7 bases shorter and J is 6 bases shorter, with 13 bases between their ends. CDR1 is given as SGHNT and CDR2 as YYREEE, both from the germline V gene (reference sequence). From the cysteine up to the phenylalanine, the CDR3 has a length of 12 residues. Only the CDR3 region is kept as DNA, spanning 36 bases read in frame from base 1. Receptor libraries were prepared by the immunoSEQ multiplex PCR assay. The multiplex PCR relied on a mix of 60 forward primers for TCR Vbeta segments and 13 reverse primers for TCR Jbeta segments. Amplification of the CDR3 region of rearranged TCR beta genes was performed with a multiplex PCR assay on genomic DNA. Amplified TCR beta libraries were sequenced as 87-base-pair reads on the Illumina HiSeq System. In the paper's pipeline: A later analysis counted tens of millions of unique TCR beta chains across the 550 to 750 repertoires, and 9.5 million to 11 million of these chains were shared by at least two donors. Raw reads were error-corrected and collapsed into unique sequences with a nearest-neighbor algorithm that merged closely related sequences to remove PCR and sequencing errors. CDR3 sequences were aligned to IMGT reference sequences to assign V, D and J gene segments. For a sequence to be retained, at least a six-nucleotide match to both a V gene segment and a J gene segment was required. Rearrangements were classified as productive when the CDR3 lacked stop codons and remained in frame with V and J, and all other rearrangements were classified as non-productive. Following IMGT convention, CDR3 was defined as the stretch from the second conserved V-encoded cysteine to the conserved J-encoded phenylalanine. In an earlier analysis of just under 600 of the donors, sequences lacking an unambiguous match to a single V gene segment were excluded. An earlier analysis of a few hundred of the donors classified V segments as functional when productive rearrangements were above 56.7% and as segregating when the standard deviation between donors was above 5%. A statistical classification framework was developed to diagnose cytomegalovirus status using the catalog of TCR beta chain sequences. In a later analysis, V and J genes were assigned by comparing TCR nucleotide sequences against IMGT/GENE-DB human TR gene sequences. In a later analysis, CDR3 sequences and most-parsimonious VDJ recombination scenarios were assigned using the TCRdist pipeline. In a later analysis, each TCR beta chain was defined by its CDR3 amino acid sequence together with its V-gene family, and reads without a unique V-gene family were excluded. To address suspected cross-contamination and a sequencing artifact, a later analysis removed 592 highly shared, low-generation-probability nucleotide sequences. A later analysis calculated a clonal expansion index for each public chain from normalized within-repertoire ranks of inferred template counts. Generation probabilities in a later analysis came from a VDJ recombination model fitted to out-of-frame rearrangements, and those results were checked against IGoR. Hypergeometric tests were used in a later analysis to score TCR-TCR, TCR-HLA and TCR-CMV co-occurrence, with a repertoire-size bias correction applied to the TCR pairs. In a later analysis, false discovery rates were estimated by permuting HLA or CMV assignments 20 times. A later analysis grouped co-occurring TCRs with DBSCAN, adding TCRdist sequence similarity when clustering within HLA-allele-positive subsets. Repertoires with fewer than 30,000 or more than 120,000 public chains were left out of co-occurrence clustering, as were about 5 repertoires with anomalous nucleotide sharing. TCRdb's version of the immuneACCESS table is confined to in-frame rearrangements and falls short of the full clone set. An unresolved V gene accounts for under half of the shortfall where checked; the remainder is of unknown origin. That table furnishes V, J and clone size, whereas the DNA furnished D and trimming. The sample yields 90,000 to 150,000 clones; around 77% were counted once. Of the sample, around 5.8% is held by the ten largest clones.

The sequence links TRBV5-4 to TRBJ2-5, with a weak D call of TRBD2 (6 bases match). The receptor was derived from a man aged 18 to 35 in good health and CMV-seropositive. The sequenced material came from PBMCs. The CDR3 reads CASGDFSQTQYF. The nucleotide sequence reads as follows: TGTGCCAGCGGGGACTTTTCACAGACCCAGTACTTC.